One and the same sample provided the 21 T cell receptor beta chains below, sequenced in a study of blood T cells in healthy people across ages. It was with a sample-barcoded 5' primer and a J-beta primer mix that a second PCR of about 6 to 11 cycles was run. TCRdb called the 5' RACE reads again in MiXCR, with one record for every CDR3 protein. The table records some 1.5 million distinct CDR3 sequences, approximately 30% of them present only once. Specimen: blood. The receptors originated from a woman in her twenties or thirties in good health.

This chain uses TRBV12-3 or TRBV12-4 with TRBJ1-3; 11 bases line up with TRBD1. The V segment lost 6 bases and the J segment 0 bases; nucleotides outside the gene matches: 10. This CDR3 has 18 amino acids. CDR3 sequence: CASSLDRGQLLSGNTIYF. The CDR3 nucleotides read TGTGCCAGCAGCCTGGACAGGGGGCAACTCCTCTCTGGAAACACCATATATTTT.

Remarks on this clonotype: The junction departs from the called germline gene at one end, perhaps through a read error. CDR3 region: CASREAGQGLLQYF. In nucleotides, the CDR3 is TGCGCCAGCAGGGAAGCGGGACAGGGGCTCCTCCAGTACTTC. The chain recombines TRBV9 with TRBJ2-5, with 10 bases aligning to TRBD1. CDR3 length: 14 amino acids. Per the germline V gene, CDR1 is SGDLS and CDR2 is YYNGEE.

This sequence joins TRBV6-6 and TRBJ1-2; D not resolved. This CDR3 region has 16 residues. The V end was cut by 8 bases, the J end by 0 bases, with 19 bases between. Germline CDR1 is MNHNY and CDR2 is SVGAGI (reference sequence). DNA of the CDR3: TGTGCCAGCCTGAGGGCGGCATCCCCCTCTAACTATGGCTACACCTTC. Residues: CASLRAASPSNYGYTF.

The sample holds a few counts of this clonotype. The J gene is TRBJ1-1, the V gene TRBV5-1, with 7 bases aligning to TRBD1. This CDR3 has 17 residues. Trimming removed 0 bases from V and 0 bases from J; junction bases left unmatched: 8. Germline values: CDR1 SGHRS, CDR2 YFSETQ. The CDR3 DNA reads TGCGCCAGCAGCTTGGTCCCACAGGGGAACATGAACACTGAAGCTTTCTTT. It encodes CASSLVPQGNMNTEAFF.

This clonotype has only a few counts. The chain joins TRBV5-1 to TRBJ2-1; D perhaps matches TRBD1 (6 bases). V lost 1 base and J 5 bases, leaving 10 bases between the germline ends. Germline CDR1 SGHRS, CDR2 YFSETQ. The CDR3 totals 14 residues. CDR3 protein: CASSLIQGHNEQFF. The CDR3 DNA follows: TGCGCCAGCAGCTTGATACAGGGCCACAATGAGCAGTTCTTC.

This clonotype was detected a few times. This chain connects TRBV20-1 to TRBJ2-1; D is ambiguous. CDR3 length: 13 amino acids. With 6 bases removed from V and 2 bases from J, the gap between germline ends came to 11 bases. CDR1 and CDR2 (germline): DFQATT, SNEGSKA (reference sequence). The CDR3 loop is CSADGRTYNEQFF. The CDR3 DNA follows: TGCAGTGCCGACGGTCGGACCTACAATGAGCAGTTCTTC.

The J gene is TRBJ2-2, the V gene TRBV4-1; D might be TRBD2 (6 bases). V lost 5 bases, J lost 6 bases, and 16 bases lay in between. The CDR3 contains 15 residues. Germline V lookup: CDR1 MGHRA, CDR2 YSYEKL. The CDR3 DNA follows: TGCGCCAGCAGCGCAAGGCTCCCTAGCGCCGGGGAGCTGTTTTTT. Its translation: CASSARLPSAGELFF.

This clonotype came up many times. The chain combines TRBV12-3 or TRBV12-4 with TRBJ2-1, with TRBD2 identical over 13 bases. CDR3 size: 17 residues. V lost 5 bases to trimming and J lost 8 bases; unmatched junction nucleotides: 12. CDR3 region: CASSEERLAGGIDEQFF. The DNA of the CDR3 is TGTGCCAGCAGTGAAGAAAGACTAGCGGGAGGAATCGATGAGCAGTTCTTC.

A few counts support this clonotype. The chain is built from TRBV3-1 and TRBJ2-5; no reliable D call. The CDR3 loop spans 16 amino acids. The germline V and J ends were trimmed by 0 bases and 2 bases, with 13 bases remaining between them. Per germline, CDR1 LGHDT and CDR2 YNNKEL (reference sequence). CDR3 coding DNA: TGTGCCAGCAGCCAAGATCGCAGAACTCAACAAGAGACCCAGTACTTC. This gives the protein CASSQDRRTQQETQYF.

The chain is built from TRBV6-1 and TRBJ2-1, with 16 bases fitting TRBD2. CDR1 is MNHNS, CDR2 SASEGT, per germline. The CDR3 is made up of 15 amino acids. V lost 8 bases to trimming and J lost 9 bases; unmatched junction nucleotides: 7. The CDR3 DNA is TGTGCCAGCGGGGGGACTAGCGGGAGGGTCAGTGAGCAGTTCTTC. The encoded protein is CASGGTSGRVSEQFF.

This clonotype came up many times. The chain is built from TRBV2 and TRBJ2-3; the D is unclear. CDR1 SNHLY and CDR2 FYNNEI come from the germline V gene. The V end lost 6 bases, the J end lost 6 bases, and 4 bases lay between the germline ends. CDR3 size: 10 residues. CDR3 protein: CASRTDTQYF. The CDR3 DNA reads TGTGCCAGCAGAACCGATACGCAGTATTTT.

The chain recombines TRBV7-9 with TRBJ2-2; 8 bases match TRBD1. Germline V lookup: CDR1 SEHNR, CDR2 FQNEAQ (reference sequence). CDR3 length equals 15 residues. Trimming took 6 bases from V and 1 from J; bases not matched to a gene: 4. The CDR3 coding sequence is TGTGCCAGCAGACCCGACAGGGGGAACACCGGGGAGCTGTTTTTT. Its translation: CASRPDRGNTGELFF.

This chain connects TRBV7-2 to TRBJ2-7; possible D gene TRBD2, 5 bases. V gave up 5 bases and J gave up 0 bases, with 8 bases separating them. The CDR3 loop spans 13 amino acids. Per germline, CDR1 SGHTA and CDR2 FQGNSA. In DNA, the CDR3 is TGTGCCAGCAGCACTAGAAGCTCCTACGAGCAGTACTTC. Translation gives CASSTRSSYEQYF.

At least ten counts were recorded for this clonotype. The V and J genes are TRBV12-3 or TRBV12-4 and TRBJ2-7; tentatively, D is TRBD2 (6 bases). This CDR3 is built from 16 residues. V gave up 1 base and J gave up 2 bases, with 15 bases separating them. The CDR3 nucleotides read TGTGCCAGCAGTTTAGGACAGTCGACGGGGGCCTACGAGCAGTACTTC. Amino acid sequence: CASSLGQSTGAYEQYF.

The chain combines TRBV5-1 with TRBJ1-1; D is unclear. V was clipped by 0 bases and J by 1 base, with 7 bases between them. CDR3 length equals 14 residues. Germline-derived CDR1 and CDR2 are SGHRS and YFSETQ. In DNA form, the CDR3 reads TGCGCCAGCAGCTTGGAGGCCACGAACACTGAAGCTTTCTTT. This sequence encodes CASSLEATNTEAFF.

The V and J genes are TRBV6-1 and TRBJ1-1; D gene unclear. V was pared by 7 bases and J by 1 base, with 13 bases between. CDR3 length: 14 residues. The V gene's germline CDR1 is MNHNS and CDR2 SASEGT. The CDR3 DNA follows: TGTGCCAGCACTTATCAAGGGTCGAACACTGAAGCTTTCTTT. It codes for CASTYQGSNTEAFF.

The table lists this clonotype with a few counts. This chain joins TRBV12-3 or TRBV12-4 and TRBJ2-1; D may be TRBD1 (8 bases). The CDR3 contains 14 residues. The ends were cut back, 4 bases at V and 13 bases at J, with 20 bases in the middle. The CDR3 loop is CASSSGTGGSTQFF. The DNA of the CDR3 is TGTGCCAGCAGTTCCGGGACAGGCGGGAGCACCCAGTTCTTC.

This chain uses TRBV3-1 with TRBJ2-5; no reliable D call. V dropped 1 base and J dropped 2 bases, with 17 bases sitting between them. The CDR3 loop spans 17 amino acids. Germline V gene data show CDR1 as LGHDT and CDR2 as YNNKEL (reference sequence). The CDR3 loop is CASSQVNWFSEQETQYF. In nucleotides, the CDR3 is TGTGCCAGCAGCCAAGTTAATTGGTTCTCCGAACAAGAGACCCAGTACTTC.

Note on this clonotype: This may arise from a read error, as a much more abundant clone is one base away. The chain has TRBV10-3 and TRBJ1-5, with D tentatively TRBD1 (6 bases). This CDR3 region has 16 residues. Germline V gene sequence: CDR1 ENHRY, CDR2 SYGVKD. V lost 1 base to trimming and J lost 5 bases, with 15 bases between them. For the CDR3, the DNA is TGTGCCATCAGTGAGTACGCGGACAGAGAATATCAGCCCCAGCATTTT. Protein: CAISEYADREYQPQHF.

This chain joins TRBV20-1 and TRBJ2-1, with 9 positions matching TRBD2. Unmatched junction bases numbered 9, after V lost 0 bases and J lost 12 bases. CDR3 length equals 14 residues. Germline V gene sequence: CDR1 DFQATT, CDR2 SNEGSKA (reference sequence). The CDR3 is CSARDSGRTRGQFF. For the CDR3, the DNA is TGCAGTGCTAGAGATAGCGGGAGAACGAGGGGGCAGTTCTTC.

V and J are TRBV1 and TRBJ2-5; the table's D gene call, TRBD1, was not cross checked with the DNA. TRBV1 is an annotated pseudogene. This CDR3 region has 17 residues. CDR3 residues: CTSSQGSDGGHQETQYF. The DNA for the CDR3 is TGCACCAGCAGCCAAGGGTCGGACGGGGGGCACCAAGAGACCCAGTACTTC.